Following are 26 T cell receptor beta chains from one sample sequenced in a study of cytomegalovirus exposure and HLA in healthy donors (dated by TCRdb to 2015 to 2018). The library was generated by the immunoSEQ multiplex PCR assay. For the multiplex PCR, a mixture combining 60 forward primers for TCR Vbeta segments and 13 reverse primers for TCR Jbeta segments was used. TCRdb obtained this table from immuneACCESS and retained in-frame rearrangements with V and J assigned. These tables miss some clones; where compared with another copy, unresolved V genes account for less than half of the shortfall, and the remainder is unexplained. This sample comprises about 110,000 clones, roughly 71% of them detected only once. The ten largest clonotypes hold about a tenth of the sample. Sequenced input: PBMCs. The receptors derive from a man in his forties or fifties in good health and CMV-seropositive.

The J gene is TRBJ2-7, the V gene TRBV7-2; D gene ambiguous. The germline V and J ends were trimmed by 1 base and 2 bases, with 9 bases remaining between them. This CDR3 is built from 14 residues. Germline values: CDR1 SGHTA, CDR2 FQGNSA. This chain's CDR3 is CASSLVQPTYEQYF. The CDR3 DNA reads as TGTGCCAGCAGCTTAGTACAGCCCACCTACGAGCAGTACTTC. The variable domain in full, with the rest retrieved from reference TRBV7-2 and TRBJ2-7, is GAGVSQSPSNKVTEKGKDVELRCDPISGHTALYWYRQSLGQGLEFLIYFQGNSAPDKSGLPSDRFSAERTGGSVSTLTIQRTQQEDSAVYLCASSLVQPTYEQYFGPGTRLTVT.

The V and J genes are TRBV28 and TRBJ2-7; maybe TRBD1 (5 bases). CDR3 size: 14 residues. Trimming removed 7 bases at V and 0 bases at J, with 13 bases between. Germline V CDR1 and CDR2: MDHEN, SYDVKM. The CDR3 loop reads CASTPDRISYEQYF. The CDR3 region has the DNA TGTGCCAGCACCCCTGACAGAATCTCCTACGAGCAGTACTTC.

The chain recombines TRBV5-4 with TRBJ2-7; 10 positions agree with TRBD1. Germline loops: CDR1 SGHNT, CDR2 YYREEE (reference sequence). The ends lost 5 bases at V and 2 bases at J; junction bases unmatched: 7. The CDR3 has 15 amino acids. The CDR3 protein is CASRSTGTGAYEQYF. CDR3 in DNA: TGTGCCAGCAGGTCGACCGGGACAGGGGCCTACGAGCAGTACTTC.

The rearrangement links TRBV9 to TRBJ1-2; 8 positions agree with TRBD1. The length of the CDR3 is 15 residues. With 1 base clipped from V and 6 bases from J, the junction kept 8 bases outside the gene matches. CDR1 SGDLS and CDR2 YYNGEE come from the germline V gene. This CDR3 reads CASSVSSDRGNGYTF. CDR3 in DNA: TGTGCCAGCAGCGTATCTTCCGACAGGGGTAATGGCTACACCTTC. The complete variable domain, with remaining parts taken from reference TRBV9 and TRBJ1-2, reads DSGVTQTPKHLITATGQRVTLRCSPRSGDLSVYWYQQSLDQGLQFLIQYYNGEERAKGNILERFSAQQFPDLHSELNLSSLELGDSALYFCASSVSSDRGNGYTFGSGTRLTVV.

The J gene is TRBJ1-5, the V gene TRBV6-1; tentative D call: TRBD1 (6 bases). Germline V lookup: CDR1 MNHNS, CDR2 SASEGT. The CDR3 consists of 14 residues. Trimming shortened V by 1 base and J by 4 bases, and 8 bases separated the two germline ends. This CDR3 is CASSEVGGNQPQHF. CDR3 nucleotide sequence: TGTGCCAGCAGTGAAGTAGGGGGAAATCAGCCCCAGCATTTT.

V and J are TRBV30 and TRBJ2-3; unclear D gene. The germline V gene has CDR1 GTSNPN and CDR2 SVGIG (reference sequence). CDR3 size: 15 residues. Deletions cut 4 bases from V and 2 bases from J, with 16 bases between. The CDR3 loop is CAWNKAARYTDTQYF. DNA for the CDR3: TGTGCCTGGAATAAGGCAGCGAGGTACACAGATACGCAGTATTTT.

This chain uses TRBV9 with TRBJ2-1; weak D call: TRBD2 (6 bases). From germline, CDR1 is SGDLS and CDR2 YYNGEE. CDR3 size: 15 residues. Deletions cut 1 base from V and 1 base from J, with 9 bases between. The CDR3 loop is CASSVTGESYNEQFF. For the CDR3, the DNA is TGTGCCAGCAGCGTAACGGGAGAGTCCTACAATGAGCAGTTCTTC.

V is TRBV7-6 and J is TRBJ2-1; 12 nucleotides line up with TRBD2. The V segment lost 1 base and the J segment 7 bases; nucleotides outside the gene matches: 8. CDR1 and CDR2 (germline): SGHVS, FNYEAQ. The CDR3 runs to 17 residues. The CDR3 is CASSLGLAGGIRNEQFF. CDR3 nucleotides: TGTGCCAGCAGCTTAGGCCTAGCGGGGGGGATTCGAAATGAGCAGTTCTTC.

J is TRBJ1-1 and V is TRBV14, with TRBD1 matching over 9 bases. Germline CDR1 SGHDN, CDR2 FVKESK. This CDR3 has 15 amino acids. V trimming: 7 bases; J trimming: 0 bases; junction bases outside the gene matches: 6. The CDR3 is CASTPDRGLNTEAFF. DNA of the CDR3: TGTGCCAGCACTCCGGACAGGGGCTTGAACACTGAAGCTTTCTTT.

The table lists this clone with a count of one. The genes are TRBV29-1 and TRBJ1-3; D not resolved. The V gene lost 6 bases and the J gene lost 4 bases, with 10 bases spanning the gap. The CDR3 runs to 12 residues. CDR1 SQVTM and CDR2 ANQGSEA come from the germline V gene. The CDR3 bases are TGCAGCGTGTACTTAAGAGGAAACACCATATATTTT. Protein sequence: CSVYLRGNTIYF.

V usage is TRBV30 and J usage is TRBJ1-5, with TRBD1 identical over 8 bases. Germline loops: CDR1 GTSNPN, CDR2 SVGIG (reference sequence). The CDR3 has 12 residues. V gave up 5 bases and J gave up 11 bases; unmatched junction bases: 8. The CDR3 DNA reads TGTGCCTGGTCCCAGGGGGCAGCCGCCCAGCATTTT. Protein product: CAWSQGAAAQHF.

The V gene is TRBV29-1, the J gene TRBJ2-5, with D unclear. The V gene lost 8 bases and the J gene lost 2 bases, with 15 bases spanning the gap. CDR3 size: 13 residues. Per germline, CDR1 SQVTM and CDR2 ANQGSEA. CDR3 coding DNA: TGCAGCACCCCTGGCAGGCTGCAAGAGACCCAGTACTTC. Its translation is CSTPGRLQETQYF.

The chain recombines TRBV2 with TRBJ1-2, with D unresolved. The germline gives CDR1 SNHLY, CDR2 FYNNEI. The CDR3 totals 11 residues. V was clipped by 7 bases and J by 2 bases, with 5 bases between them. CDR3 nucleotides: TGTGCCAGCACCGTAAACTATGGCTACACCTTC. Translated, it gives CASTVNYGYTF. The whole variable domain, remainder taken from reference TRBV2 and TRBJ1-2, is EPEVTQTPSHQVTQMGQEVILRCVPISNHLYFYWYRQILGQKVEFLVSFYNNEISEKSEIFDDQFSVERPDGSNFTLKIRSTKLEDSAMYFCASTVNYGYTFGSGTRLTVV.

The CDR3 DNA reads as TGTGCCACGGCATGGAGGGCCAGCTCTGGAAACACCATATATTTT. The encoded protein is CATAWRASSGNTIYF. This sequence joins TRBV6-8 and TRBJ1-3; D is ambiguous. The CDR3 totals 15 residues. Trimming shortened V by 10 bases and J by 0 bases, and 16 bases separated the two germline ends. The V gene's germline CDR1 is MNHGY and CDR2 SAAAGT.

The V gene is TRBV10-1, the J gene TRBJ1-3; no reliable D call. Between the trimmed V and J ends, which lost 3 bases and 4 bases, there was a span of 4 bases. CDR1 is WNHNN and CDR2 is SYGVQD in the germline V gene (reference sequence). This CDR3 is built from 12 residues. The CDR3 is CASSDMGNTIYF. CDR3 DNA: TGCGCCAGCAGTGATATGGGAAACACCATATATTTT.

The CDR3 DNA follows: TGTGCCAGCAGAGTGGCAGGGGGCTACGAGCAGTACTTC. Residues: CASRVAGGYEQYF. The rearrangement uses TRBV28 and TRBJ2-7; 7 nucleotides align to TRBD1. The CDR3 spans 13 residues. V was pared by 6 bases and J by 3 bases, with 5 bases of the junction left unmatched. Germline assignment: CDR1 MDHEN and CDR2 SYDVKM.

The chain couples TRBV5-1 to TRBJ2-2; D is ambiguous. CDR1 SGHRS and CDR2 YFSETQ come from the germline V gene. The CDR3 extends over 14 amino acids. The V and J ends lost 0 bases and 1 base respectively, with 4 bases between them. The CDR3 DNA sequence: TGCGCCAGCAGCTTGGAACTGAACACCGGGGAGCTGTTTTTT. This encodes CASSLELNTGELFF.

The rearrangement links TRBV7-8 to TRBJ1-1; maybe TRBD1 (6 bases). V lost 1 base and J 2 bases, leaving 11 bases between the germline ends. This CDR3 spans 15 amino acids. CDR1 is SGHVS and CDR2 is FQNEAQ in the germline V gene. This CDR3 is CASSLVSGVNTEAFF. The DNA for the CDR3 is TGTGCCAGCAGCTTAGTTTCAGGGGTAAACACTGAAGCTTTCTTT.

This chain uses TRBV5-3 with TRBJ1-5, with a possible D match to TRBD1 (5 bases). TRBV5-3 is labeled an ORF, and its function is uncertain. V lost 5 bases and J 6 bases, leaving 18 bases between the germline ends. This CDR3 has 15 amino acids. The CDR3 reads CARRIREEQAQPQHF. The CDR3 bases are TGTGCCAGAAGGATCCGAGAGGAACAGGCTCAGCCCCAGCATTTT.

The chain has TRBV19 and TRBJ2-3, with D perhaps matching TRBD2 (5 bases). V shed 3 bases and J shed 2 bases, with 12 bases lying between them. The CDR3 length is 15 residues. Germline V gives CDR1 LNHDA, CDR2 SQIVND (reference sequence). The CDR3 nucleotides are TGTGCCAGTAGTATTGTAGCGCGGACCACAGATACGCAGTATTTT. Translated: CASSIVARTTDTQYF.

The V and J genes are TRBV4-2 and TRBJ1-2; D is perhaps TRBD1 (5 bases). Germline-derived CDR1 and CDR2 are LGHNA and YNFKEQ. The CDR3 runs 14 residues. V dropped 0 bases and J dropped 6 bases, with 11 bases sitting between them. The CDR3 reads CASSQDIGHDGYTF. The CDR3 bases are TGTGCCAGCAGCCAAGATATAGGACACGATGGCTACACCTTC.

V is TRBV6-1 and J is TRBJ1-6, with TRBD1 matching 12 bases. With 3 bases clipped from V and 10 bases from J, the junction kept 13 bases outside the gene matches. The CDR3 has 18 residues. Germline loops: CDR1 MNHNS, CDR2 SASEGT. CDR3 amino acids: CASSDPPGQGASGSPLHF. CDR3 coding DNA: TGTGCCAGCAGTGACCCGCCGGGACAGGGGGCTTCAGGGTCACCCCTCCACTTT.

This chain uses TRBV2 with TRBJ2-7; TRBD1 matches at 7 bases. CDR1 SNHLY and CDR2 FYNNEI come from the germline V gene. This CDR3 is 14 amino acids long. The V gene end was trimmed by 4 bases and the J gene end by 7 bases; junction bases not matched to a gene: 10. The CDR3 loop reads CASSGQGETREQYF. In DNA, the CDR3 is TGTGCCAGCAGTGGGCAGGGGGAAACGAGGGAGCAGTACTTC.

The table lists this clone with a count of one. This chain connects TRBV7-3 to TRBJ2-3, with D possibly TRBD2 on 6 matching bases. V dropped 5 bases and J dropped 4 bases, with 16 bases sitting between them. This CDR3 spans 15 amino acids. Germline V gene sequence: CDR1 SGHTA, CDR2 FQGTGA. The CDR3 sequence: CASSITGGAPDTQYF. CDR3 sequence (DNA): TGTGCCAGCAGCATTACCGGGGGAGCCCCAGATACGCAGTATTTT.

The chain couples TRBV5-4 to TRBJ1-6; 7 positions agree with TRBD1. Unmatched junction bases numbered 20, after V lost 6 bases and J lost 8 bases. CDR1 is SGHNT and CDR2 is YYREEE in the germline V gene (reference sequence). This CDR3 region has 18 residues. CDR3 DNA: TGTGCCAGCAAACAATATATCGCAGGGGGTTCTTTTGATTCACCCCTCCACTTT. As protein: CASKQYIAGGSFDSPLHF.

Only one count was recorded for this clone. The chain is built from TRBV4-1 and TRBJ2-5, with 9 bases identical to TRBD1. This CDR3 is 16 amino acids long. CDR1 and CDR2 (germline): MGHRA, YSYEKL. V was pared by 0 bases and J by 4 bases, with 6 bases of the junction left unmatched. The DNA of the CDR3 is TGCGCCAGCAGCCAAGATCACAGGGGGCCCACAGAGACCCAGTACTTC. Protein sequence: CASSQDHRGPTETQYF.